This paragraph covers one T cell receptor (beta chain) sequence. These data originate in a study of T cell changes during pregnancy in multiple sclerosis. Some clones are missing from TCRdb's copy, which holds only in-frame ones; the method was immunoSEQ multiplex PCR. The sample lists 30,000 to 45,000 clones; 80% to 90% were seen once. Germline V lookup: CDR1 LNHDA, CDR2 SQIVND (reference sequence). The CDR3 totals 14 residues. Trimming removed 7 bases from V and 4 bases from J, with 17 bases in between. The V gene is TRBV19, the J gene TRBJ2-7; no reliable D call. Sequencing was performed on CD4+ T cells from peripheral blood mononuclear cells, taken before pregnancy. The sequence came from a female donor with multiple sclerosis, enrolled in a pregnancy study. This chain's CDR3 is CASNGAPFTYEQYF. Here the CDR3 DNA reads TGTGCCAGTAATGGAGCCCCTTTCACTTACGAGCAGTACTTC.